The rows below give T cell receptor beta chains drawn from one sample of a study of cytomegalovirus exposure and HLA in healthy donors. Method: immunoSEQ multiplex PCR; TCRdb's copy keeps in-frame clones and lacks some. The data contain under 200,000 clones, 90% to 97% of them singletons. Sequencing was done on a sample of PBMCs. The receptors were sampled from a woman aged 18-30 years in good health and CMV-seronegative. The CDR3 runs from the conserved cysteine through the conserved F or W. D genes are given only for firm matches. Not all rows give a size; the values are once, few, many and, for expanded clones, a class.

V	D	size	J	DNA	CDR3
TRBV6-1	TRBD1	NA	TRBJ2-2	TGTGCCAGCAGTCGACAGGGGGCCGGGGAGCTGTTTTTT	CASSRQGAGELFF
TRBV5-4	TRBD1	NA	TRBJ2-2	TGTGCCAGCAGCTTGCGGCAGGGGGCGGGAACCGGGGAGCTGTTTTTT	CASSLRQGAGTGELFF
TRBV15	NA	NA	TRBJ1-4	TGTGCCACCAGGAGGGAAGCTAATGAAAAACTGTTTTTT	CATRREANEKLFF
TRBV19	TRBD1	NA	TRBJ1-2	TGTGCCAGTAGGAACAGGGGGTATGGCTACACCTTC	CASRNRGYGYTF
TRBV5-4	NA	NA	TRBJ2-7	TGTGCCAGCAGCTCCCCCCGCCAGGGGTCCTCCTACGAGCAGTACTTC	CASSSPRQGSSYEQYF
TRBV5-4	TRBD2	NA	TRBJ2-7	TGTGCCAGCAGCTTCACTAGCGGGGGGCCCCACGAGCAGTACTTC	CASSFTSGGPHEQYF
TRBV18	NA	once	TRBJ1-3	TGTGCCAGCTCACCGACCCTTGCAGGGGACTCTGGAAACACCATATATTTT	CASSPTLAGDSGNTIYF
TRBV5-1	TRBD2	NA	TRBJ2-1	TGCGCCAGCAGCTTGGGAAGCGGGGGGTACAATGAGCAGTTCTTC	CASSLGSGGYNEQFF
TRBV19	NA	NA	TRBJ2-2	TGTGCCAGTAAGGAGTACACCGGGGAGCTGTTTTTT	CASKEYTGELFF
TRBV6-5	TRBD1	NA	TRBJ1-5	TGTGCCAGCAGGCTGACAGGGACTAGCAATCAGCCCCAGCATTTT	CASRLTGTSNQPQHF
TRBV10-3	TRBD1	once	TRBJ1-2	TGTGCCATCAGTGGGGGACAGGCCGGAGACTATGGCTACACCTTC	CAISGGQAGDYGYTF
TRBV7-9	TRBD1	NA	TRBJ1-1	TGTGCCAGCTCCAAAAGGGGGCAGGAAGCTTTCTTT	CASSKRGQEAFF
TRBV19	NA	NA	TRBJ1-2	TGTGCCAGTACCCCGGGACTCTGGATTGGCTACACCTTC	CASTPGLWIGYTF
TRBV9	NA	NA	TRBJ2-3	TGTGCCAGCAGCGTAGAAGGCGGTCGGGATACGCAGTATTTT	CASSVEGGRDTQYF
TRBV4-1	NA	NA	TRBJ2-5	TGCGCCAGCAGCCAAGGGTTGGGGCATGAGACCCAGTACTTC	CASSQGLGHETQYF
TRBV7-3	NA	NA	TRBJ2-1	TGTGCCAGCAGCTCCCCCGGGAGCTACAATGAGCAGTTCTTC	CASSSPGSYNEQFF
TRBV5-1	TRBD1	NA	TRBJ1-2	TGCGCCAGCAGCCGTGGACAGGGGTGGGATGGCTACACCTTC	CASSRGQGWDGYTF
TRBV18	NA	NA	TRBJ2-5	TGTGCCAGCTCACCTCTCCAAGAGACCCAGTACTTC	CASSPLQETQYF
TRBV9	NA	NA	TRBJ1-2	TGTGCCAGCAGCCGGACTCCGGCGGATAACTATGGCTACACCTTC	CASSRTPADNYGYTF
TRBV5-1	TRBD2	NA	TRBJ2-3	TGCGCCAGCAGCTTGGCCAGCGGGGGCGGCACAGATACGCAGTATTTT	CASSLASGGGTDTQYF
TRBV7-2	TRBD2	once	TRBJ2-1	TGTGCCAGCAGCTCCGACGGACTAGCCTACAATGAGCAGTTCTTC	CASSSDGLAYNEQFF
TRBV19	TRBD2	once	TRBJ2-2	TGTGCCAGTACCACAGTAGCGGGGGGTACCGGGGAGCTGTTTTTT	CASTTVAGGTGELFF
TRBV13	NA	NA	TRBJ1-2	TGTGCCAGCAGCTTAGGCCGGGGCCTCGGACTAACCTATGGCTACACCTTC	CASSLGRGLGLTYGYTF
TRBV4-2	TRBD1	NA	TRBJ1-1	TGTGCCAGCAGCCAACCTGCGGGACAGGGGTTCATGAACACTGAAGCTTTCTTT	CASSQPAGQGFMNTEAFF
TRBV4-2	NA	NA	TRBJ2-3	TGTGCCAGCAGCCAAGACTATAGCGGAACTACAGATACGCAGTATTTT	CASSQDYSGTTDTQYF
TRBV5-5	TRBD1	NA	TRBJ2-4	TGTGCCAGCAGCTTCCGACAGGGGGCAGTAGCCAAAAACATTCAGTACTTC	CASSFRQGAVAKNIQYF
TRBV18	TRBD1	NA	TRBJ1-1	TGTGCCAGCTCACCTAACAGGGGGACGGGGAACACTGAAGCTTTCTTT	CASSPNRGTGNTEAFF
TRBV7-8	TRBD1	once	TRBJ2-7	TGTGCCAGCAGCTCCCACTTCGGACAGGGTCGGGTGTACGAGCAGTACTTC	CASSSHFGQGRVYEQYF